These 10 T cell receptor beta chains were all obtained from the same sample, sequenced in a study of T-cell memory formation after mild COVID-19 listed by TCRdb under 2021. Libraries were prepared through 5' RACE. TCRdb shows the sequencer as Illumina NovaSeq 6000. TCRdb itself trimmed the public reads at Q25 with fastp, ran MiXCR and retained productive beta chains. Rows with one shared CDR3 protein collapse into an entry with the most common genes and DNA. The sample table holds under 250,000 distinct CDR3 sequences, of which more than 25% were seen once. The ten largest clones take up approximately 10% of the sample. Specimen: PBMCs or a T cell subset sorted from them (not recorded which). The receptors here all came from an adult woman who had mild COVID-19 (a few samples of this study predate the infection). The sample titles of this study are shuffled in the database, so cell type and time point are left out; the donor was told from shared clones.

CDR3 DNA: TGTGCCAGTAGTATAGGATGGCGGGAGAAGCAGTTCTTC. Amino acids: CASSIGWREKQFF. The chain links TRBV19 to TRBJ2-1, with TRBD2 matching over 7 bases. Germline V lookup: CDR1 LNHDA, CDR2 SQIVND (reference sequence). This CDR3 spans 13 amino acids. The V and J ends lost 1 base and 11 bases, in that order; junction bases with no gene match: 5.

The DNA of the CDR3 is TGTGCCAGCAGTCCCTCAAGGGCGGGCATTCAGTACTTC. As protein: CASSPSRAGIQYF. This chain links TRBV12-3 or TRBV12-4 with TRBJ2-4; weak D call: TRBD2 (5 bases). Trimming removed 5 bases from V and 9 bases from J, with 14 bases in between. CDR3 length equals 13 residues.

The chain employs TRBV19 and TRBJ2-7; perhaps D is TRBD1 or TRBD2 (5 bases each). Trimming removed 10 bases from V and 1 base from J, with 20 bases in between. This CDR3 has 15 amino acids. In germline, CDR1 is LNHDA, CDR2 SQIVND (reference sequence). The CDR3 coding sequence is TGTGCCACCGCGGTTATAGGGACGGGATCCTACGAGCAGTACTTC. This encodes CATAVIGTGSYEQYF.

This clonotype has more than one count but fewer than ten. The CDR3 region is CASSPPPSGYEQYF. The CDR3 nucleotides are TGTGCCAGCAGTCCCCCCCCTAGCGGTTACGAGCAGTACTTC. The V call is TRBV25-1, the J call TRBJ2-7, with 7 bases fitting TRBD2. In germline, CDR1 is MGHDK, CDR2 SYGVNS. V shed 5 bases, J shed 4 bases, and the junction held 8 bases outside the gene matches. CDR3 length equals 14 residues.

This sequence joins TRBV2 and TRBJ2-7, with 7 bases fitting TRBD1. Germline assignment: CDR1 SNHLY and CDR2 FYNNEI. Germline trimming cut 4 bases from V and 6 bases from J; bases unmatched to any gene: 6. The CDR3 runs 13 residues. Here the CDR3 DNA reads TGTGCCAGCAGTGGACAGGGAAGGCGCGAGCAGTACTTC. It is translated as CASSGQGRREQYF.

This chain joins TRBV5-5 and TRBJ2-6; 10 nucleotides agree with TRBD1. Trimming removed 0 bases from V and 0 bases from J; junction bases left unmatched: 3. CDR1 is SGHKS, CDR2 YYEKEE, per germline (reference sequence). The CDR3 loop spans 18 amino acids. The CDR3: CASSLGTGGTSGANVLTF. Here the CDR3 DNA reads TGTGCCAGCAGCTTGGGGACAGGGGGAACCTCTGGGGCCAACGTCCTGACTTTC.

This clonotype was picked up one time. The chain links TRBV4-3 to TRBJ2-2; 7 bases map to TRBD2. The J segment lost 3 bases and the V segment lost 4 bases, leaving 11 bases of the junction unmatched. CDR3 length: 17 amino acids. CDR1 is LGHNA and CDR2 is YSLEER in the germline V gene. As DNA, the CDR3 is TGCGCCAGCAGCCGGGGGGGATCAACTGGGGACACCGGGGAGCTGTTTTTT. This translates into CASSRGGSTGDTGELFF.

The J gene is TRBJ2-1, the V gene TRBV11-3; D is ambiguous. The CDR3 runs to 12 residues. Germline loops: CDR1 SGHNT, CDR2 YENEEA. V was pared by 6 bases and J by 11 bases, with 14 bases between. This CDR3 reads CASRELAGQQFF. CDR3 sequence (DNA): TGTGCCAGCAGAGAACTTGCCGGCCAGCAGTTCTTC.

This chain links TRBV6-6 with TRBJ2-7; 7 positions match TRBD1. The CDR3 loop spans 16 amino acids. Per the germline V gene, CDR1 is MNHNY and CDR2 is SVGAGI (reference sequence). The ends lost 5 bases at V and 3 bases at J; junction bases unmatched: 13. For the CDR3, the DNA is TGTGCCAGCAGTACCTACCAGACAGGGTCGGGCTACGAGCAGTACTTC. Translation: CASSTYQTGSGYEQYF.

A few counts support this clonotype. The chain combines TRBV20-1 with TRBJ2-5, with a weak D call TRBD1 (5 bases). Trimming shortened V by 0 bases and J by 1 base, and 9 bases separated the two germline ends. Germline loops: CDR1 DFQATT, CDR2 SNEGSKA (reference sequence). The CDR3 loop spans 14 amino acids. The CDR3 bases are TGCAGTGCTAGAGATCTTAGGGGCCAAGAGACCCAGTACTTC. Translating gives CSARDLRGQETQYF.